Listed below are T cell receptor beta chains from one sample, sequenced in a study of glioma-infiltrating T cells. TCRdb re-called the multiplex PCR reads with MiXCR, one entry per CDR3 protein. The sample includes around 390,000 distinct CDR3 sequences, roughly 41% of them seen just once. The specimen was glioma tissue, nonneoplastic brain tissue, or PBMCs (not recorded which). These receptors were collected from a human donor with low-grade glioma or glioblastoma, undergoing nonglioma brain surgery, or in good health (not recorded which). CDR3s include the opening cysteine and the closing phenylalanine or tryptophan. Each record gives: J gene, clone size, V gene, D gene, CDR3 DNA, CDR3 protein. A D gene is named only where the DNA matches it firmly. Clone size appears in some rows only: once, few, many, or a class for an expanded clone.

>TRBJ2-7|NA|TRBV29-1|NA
TGCAGCGTTGGGGGGGCAACCCACGAGCAGTACTTC
CSVGGATHEQYF
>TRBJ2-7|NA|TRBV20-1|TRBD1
TGCAGTGCCTCCTCCGGGACAGAAAAACCATCCTACGAGCAGTACTTC
CSASSGTEKPSYEQYF
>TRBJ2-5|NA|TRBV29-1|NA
TGCAGCGTTTCCAGGGCGGAGACCCAGTACTTC
CSVSRAETQYF
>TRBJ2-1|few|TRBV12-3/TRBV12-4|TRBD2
TGTGCCAGCAGTCCCAGACTAGCGGGAGTCAATGAGCAGTTCTTC
CASSPRLAGVNEQFF
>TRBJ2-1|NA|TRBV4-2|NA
TGTGCCAGCAGCTTGGCCGGGCTAGTTGGATACAATGAGCAGTTCTTC
CASSLAGLVGYNEQFF
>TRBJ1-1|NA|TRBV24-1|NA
TGTGCCACCAGTGCGTCCGTGGGAACTGAAGCTTTCTTT
CATSASVGTEAFF
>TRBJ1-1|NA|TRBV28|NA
TGTGCCAGCAGTTCGCCCTTGACGGGGACTGAAGCTTTCTTT
CASSSPLTGTEAFF
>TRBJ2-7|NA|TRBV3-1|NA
TGTGCTAGCAGCCAAGACGCCGGGAGCTACGAGCAGTACTTC
CASSQDAGSYEQYF
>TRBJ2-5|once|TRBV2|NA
TGTGCCAGCAGTGAACTGGCAGGAGATTTGAAGACCCAGTACTTC
CASSELAGDLKTQYF
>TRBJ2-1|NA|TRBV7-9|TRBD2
TGTGCCAGCAGCGCCCAGACTAGCGGGCGCTCCTACAATGAGCAGTTCTTC
CASSAQTSGRSYNEQFF
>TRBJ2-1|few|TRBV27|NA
TGTGCCAACCTCTCCCGGGCGCATTCAGGTAATGAGCAGTTCTTC
CANLSRAHSGNEQFF
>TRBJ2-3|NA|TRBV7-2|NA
TGTGCCAGCAGCTTAGAGGGACTCGTCACAGATACGCAGTATTTT
CASSLEGLVTDTQYF
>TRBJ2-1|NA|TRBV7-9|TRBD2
TGTGCCAGCAGATTATTAGCGGGGTACAATGAGCAGTTCTTC
CASRLLAGYNEQFF
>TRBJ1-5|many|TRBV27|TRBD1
TGTGCCAGCAGTAGACAGGGGGCCTTGAGCAATCAGCCCCAGCATTTT
CASSRQGALSNQPQHF
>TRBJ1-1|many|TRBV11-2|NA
TGTGCCAGCAGTTTATCGGGGTCGAACACTGAAGCTTTCTTT
CASSLSGSNTEAFF
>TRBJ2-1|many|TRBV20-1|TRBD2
TGCAGTGCTAGTGGGTCAAAGCGGGGCTCCTACAATGAGCAGTTCTTC
CSASGSKRGSYNEQFF
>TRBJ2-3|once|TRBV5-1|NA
TGCGCCAGCAGCTTGGCGAGACCTTTGGATACGCAGTATTTT
CASSLARPLDTQYF
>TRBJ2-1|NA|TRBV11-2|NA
TGTGCCAGCACCCGTGAAACCGGGACCCTCTCCTACAATGAGCAGTTCTTC
CASTRETGTLSYNEQFF
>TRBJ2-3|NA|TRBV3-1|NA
TGTGCCAGCAGCCAAGACGGGAGCACAGATACGCAGTATTTT
CASSQDGSTDTQYF
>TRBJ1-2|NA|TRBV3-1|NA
TGTGCCAGCAGCCAAGATCTTGTACCGCAGGGCCATAACTATGGCTACACCTTC
CASSQDLVPQGHNYGYTF
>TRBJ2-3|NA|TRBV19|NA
TGTGCCAGCCTAGCGAGGGGCACAGATACGCAGTATTTT
CASLARGTDTQYF
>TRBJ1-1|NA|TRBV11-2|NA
TGTGCCAGCAGCTTCCAATCAAACACTGAAGCTTTCTTT
CASSFQSNTEAFF
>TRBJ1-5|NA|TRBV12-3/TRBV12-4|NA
TGTGCCAGCAGTTTAGATAGACAGCCCCAGCATTTT
CASSLDRQPQHF
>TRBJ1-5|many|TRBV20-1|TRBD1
TGCAGTGCTAGGGGACAGAGATATAGCAATCAGCCCCAGCATTTT
CSARGQRYSNQPQHF
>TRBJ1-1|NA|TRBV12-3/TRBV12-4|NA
TGTGCCAGCAGCCGGGCGGTGGACACTGAAGCTTTCTTT
CASSRAVDTEAFF
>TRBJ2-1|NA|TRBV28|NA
TGTGCCAGCAGTTTAATTCGAGGCGTAAACAATGAGCAGTTCTTC
CASSLIRGVNNEQFF
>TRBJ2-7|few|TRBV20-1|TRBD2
TGCAGTGCTAGAGCGGCACTAGCGGGGACCTACGAGCAGTACTTC
CSARAALAGTYEQYF
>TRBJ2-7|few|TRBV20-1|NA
TGCAGTGCTAGATCTCAGGGTCCCTACGAGCAGTACTTC
CSARSQGPYEQYF